The rows below give T cell receptor beta chains drawn from one sample of a study of control samples from healthy donors and cancer patients. Assay: immunoSEQ multiplex PCR; the TCRdb copy retains only in-frame clones and omits some. The data contain about 94,000 clones, 90% of them singletons. Sequencing was performed on blood. These receptors were taken from a woman between 18 and 29 years old in good health. Each CDR3 is given with its conserved first and last residue. The D gene is left open where the match is weak. A clone size is listed for some rows: how often the clone was seen (once, few, many), or a class if it is expanded.

CDR3aa	CDR3nt	abundance	v_gene	j_gene	d_gene
CAREGGAGAQPQHF	TGTGCCAGGGAGGGGGGGGCTGGAGCTCAGCCCCAGCATTTT	.	TRBV6-4	TRBJ1-5	.
CASSPTSQVATNEKLFF	TGTGCCAGCAGCCCGACGTCACAGGTTGCAACTAATGAAAAACTGTTTTTT	.	TRBV9	TRBJ1-4	.
CATSGAKNNYGYTF	TGTGCCACCAGTGGTGCAAAGAATAACTATGGCTACACCTTC	.	TRBV24-1	TRBJ1-2	.
CASSLNGQGSGNTIYF	TGTGCCAGCAGTCTAAACGGACAGGGAAGCGGAAACACCATATATTTT	.	TRBV27	TRBJ1-3	TRBD1
CASSLWGVMSYEQYF	TGTGCCAGCAGCTTGTGGGGCGTGATGTCCTACGAGCAGTACTTC	.	TRBV5-4	TRBJ2-7	.
CASSRGGQGSEAFF	TGTGCCAGCAGCCGAGGGGGACAGGGTTCTGAAGCTTTCTTT	.	TRBV7-3	TRBJ1-1	TRBD1
CASSLLRTDPQYF	TGTGCCAGCAGCTTGCTCAGGACCGACCCGCAGTATTTT	once	TRBV7-3	TRBJ2-3	.
CASRGSSYEQYF	TGTGCCTCTCGTGGGAGTTCCTACGAGCAGTACTTC	.	TRBV6-5	TRBJ2-7	.
CASSKGNEQFF	TGTGCCAGCAGTAAGGGTAATGAGCAGTTCTTC	few	TRBV2	TRBJ2-1	.
CASSPARDGANVLTF	TGTGCCAGCTCACCGGCCAGGGATGGGGCCAACGTCCTGACTTTC	.	TRBV18	TRBJ2-6	.
CASRDSLNTEAFF	TGTGCCAGTAGAGACAGCTTGAACACTGAAGCTTTCTTT	.	TRBV19	TRBJ1-1	.
CASSQPTGDTEAFF	TGTGCCAGCAGCCAACCTACAGGGGACACTGAAGCTTTCTTT	.	TRBV3-1/TRBV3-2	TRBJ1-1	TRBD1
CASSVRGSYEQYF	TGCGCCAGCAGTGTCCGAGGGTCCTACGAGCAGTACTTC	.	TRBV10-1	TRBJ2-7	.
CASSLEPLSLYYGYTF	TGCGCCAGCAGCTTGGAACCCCTCTCGTTGTACTATGGCTACACCTTC	.	TRBV5-1	TRBJ1-2	.
CASSLESGISYEQYF	TGTGCCAGCAGCTTAGAATCAGGGATCTCCTACGAGCAGTACTTC	.	TRBV11-3	TRBJ2-7	.
CASSLVADWTSGGSATDTQYF	TGCGCCAGCAGCTTGGTAGCAGACTGGACTAGCGGGGGGTCTGCGACAGATACGCAGTATTTT	.	TRBV5-1	TRBJ2-3	TRBD2
CASSVPGQGIHGYTF	TGTGCCAGCAGTGTCCCGGGACAGGGAATCCATGGCTACACCTTC	.	TRBV27	TRBJ1-2	TRBD1
CASTGGLADTEAFF	TGTGCCAGCACCGGGGGTTTGGCCGACACTGAAGCTTTCTTT	.	TRBV9	TRBJ1-1	.
CASSPPLQGSYEQYF	TGTGCCAGCTCACCTCCTTTACAGGGGAGCTACGAGCAGTACTTC	.	TRBV18	TRBJ2-7	TRBD1
CASSRTDSGNTIYF	TGTGCCAGTAGCAGGACGGACTCTGGAAACACCATATATTTT	.	TRBV19	TRBJ1-3	.
CASSFAGTGSNQPQHF	TGTGCCAGTAGCTTCGCCGGGACAGGGAGCAATCAGCCCCAGCATTTT	.	TRBV19	TRBJ1-5	TRBD1
CASSVWPGGDPFF	TGTGCCAGCAGTGTATGGCCCGGAGGGGACCCGTTCTTC	.	TRBV25-1	TRBJ2-1	.
CASSVGQGGIMEYTEAFF	TGTGCCAGCAGCGTAGGTCAGGGCGGGATAATGGAGTACACTGAAGCTTTCTTT	.	TRBV9	TRBJ1-1	.
CASRFWTNEKLFF	TGTGCCAGCAGGTTTTGGACTAATGAAAAACTGTTTTTT	.	TRBV2	TRBJ1-4	.
CATSGTGNAYEQYF	TGTGCCACCAGCGGGACAGGGAATGCCTACGAGCAGTACTTC	.	TRBV24-1	TRBJ2-7	TRBD1
CASRDRGRSDTEAFF	TGTGCCAGCAGAGACAGGGGTAGGTCGGACACTGAAGCTTTCTTT	.	TRBV3-1/TRBV3-2	TRBJ1-1	TRBD1
CASSTQGGTTEAFF	TGTGCCAGTAGTACCCAGGGGGGCACCACTGAAGCTTTCTTT	.	TRBV19	TRBJ1-1	TRBD1
CASSEWGGTGELFF	TGTGCCAGCAGTGAATGGGGGGGAACCGGGGAGCTGTTTTTT	.	TRBV6-1	TRBJ2-2	TRBD2
CASSPAITGELFF	TGTGCCAGCAGCCCGGCCATCACCGGGGAGCTGTTTTTT	.	TRBV3-1/TRBV3-2	TRBJ2-2	.
CASSPQAGSSYNEQFF	TGTGCCAGCAGCCCCCAAGCGGGAAGCTCCTACAATGAGCAGTTCTTC	.	TRBV5-4	TRBJ2-1	TRBD2
CASSASQGGNEKLFF	TGTGCCAGCAGTGCAAGCCAGGGGGGGAATGAAAAACTGTTTTTT	.	TRBV6-6	TRBJ1-4	TRBD1